This T cell receptor beta chain was sequenced for a study of Graves' ophthalmopathy and Graves' hyperthyroidism. Study outcomes and limitations: The model predicted ophthalmopathy progression with more than 70% sensitivity and around 72% specificity.

Ineligible for inclusion were patients with other autoimmune diseases, uncontrolled infections, pregnancy or lactation. TCR beta CDR3 amplification used RNA transcripts. The library came from an HTBI-primed first-round RT-PCR and a second-round multiplex PCR. From the multiplex PCR reads, TCRdb called clonotypes with MiXCR, one entry per CDR3 protein. The table lists approximately 700,000 distinct CDR3 sequences, under 50% of them singletons. This clonotype occurred many times. No antigen is known for it. This CDR3 spans 15 amino acids. Germline V lookup: CDR1 LNHDA, CDR2 SQIVND (reference sequence). Trimming cost V 8 bases and J 8 bases, with 19 bases left between them.

The receptor was derived from an adult man with Graves' ophthalmopathy. The sequenced sample was peripheral blood. V is TRBV19 and J is TRBJ1-6, with D perhaps matching TRBD1 (6 bases). CDR3 residues: CASGGQAEPYSPLHF. CDR3 nucleotide sequence: TGTGCCAGTGGGGGCCAGGCCGAGCCCTATTCACCCCTCCACTTT. Variable domain in full (rest from reference TRBV19 and TRBJ1-6): DGGITQSPKYLFRKEGQNVTLSCEQNLNHDAMYWYRQDPGQGLRLIYYSQIVNDFQKGDIAEGYSVSREKKESFPLTVTSAQKNPTAFYLCASGGQAEPYSPLHFGNGTRLTVT.